This is a list of T cell receptor beta chains from one sample in a study of Ad26.COV2.S vaccination and SARS-CoV-2 variants. Sequencing used immunoSEQ multiplex PCR; TCRdb keeps in-frame clones, though not all of them. The table includes about 350,000 clones, 75% to 90% detected once. Source: peripheral blood, taken in a trial of Ad26.COV2.S vaccine versus placebo. The receptors originated from a person aged 18 to 59 who received the Ad26.COV2.S COVID-19 vaccine or a placebo. Each CDR3 is given with its conserved first and last residue. A D gene is named only where the DNA matches it firmly. Rows may omit the clone size; those that give it use once, few, many or a size class.

>TRBV28|13|TRBJ1-2|NA|NA
TGTGCCAGCAGTTTACCGGGGCAATATGGCTACACCTTC
CASSLPGQYGYTF
>TRBV5-1|15|TRBJ1-1|NA|NA
TGCGCCAGCAGCTTGCAGGGGACCAGGAACACTGAAGCTTTCTTT
CASSLQGTRNTEAFF
>TRBV19|15|TRBJ1-2|few|NA
TGTGCCAGTAGCCCAGACAGCCGATCTAACTATGGCTACACCTTC
CASSPDSRSNYGYTF
>TRBV7-9|12|TRBJ1-5|NA|NA
TGTGCCAGCAGTGGCCTGAATCAGCCCCAGCATTTT
CASSGLNQPQHF
>TRBV6-5|15|TRBJ2-2|NA|NA
TGTGCCAGCAGTTACGGGACTTTAAACACCGGGGAGCTGTTTTTT
CASSYGTLNTGELFF
>TRBV4-2|14|TRBJ1-3|NA|NA
TGTGCCAGCAGCCAATTGAGTCCTGGAAACACCATATATTTT
CASSQLSPGNTIYF
>TRBV2|14|TRBJ1-1|NA|NA
TGTGCCAGCAGTGGAGGGTTGTTGAACACTGAAGCTTTCTTT
CASSGGLLNTEAFF
>TRBV28|15|TRBJ2-1|NA|NA
TGTGCCAGCAGTTTAGAACGGACTCTAAACAATGAGCAGTTCTTC
CASSLERTLNNEQFF
>TRBV6-2/TRBV6-3|15|TRBJ2-3|NA|NA
TGTGCCAGCAGTTACTCCGTGATGGGAGCAGATACGCAGTATTTT
CASSYSVMGADTQYF
>TRBV28|15|TRBJ2-6|NA|NA
TGTGCCAGCAATCGACCTCTTTCTGGGGCCAACGTCCTGACTTTC
CASNRPLSGANVLTF
>TRBV4-3|17|TRBJ2-1|NA|TRBD2
TGCGCCAGCAGCTGGGGGGCTAGCGGGAGTGGATACAATGAGCAGTTCTTC
CASSWGASGSGYNEQFF
>TRBV28|15|TRBJ2-1|NA|NA
TGTGCCAGCAGTCGATCTTCCCCAGGGTTCAATGAGCAGTTCTTC
CASSRSSPGFNEQFF
>TRBV30|10|TRBJ2-1|NA|NA
TGTGCCTGGACTAGAATTGAGCAGTTCTTC
CAWTRIEQFF
>TRBV5-1|14|TRBJ2-3|NA|NA
TGCGCCAGCAGCTGGGGACTTAGCACAGATACGCAGTATTTT
CASSWGLSTDTQYF
>TRBV18|13|TRBJ1-2|NA|NA
TGTGCCAGCTCACCCGCAGGGAACTATGGCTACACCTTC
CASSPAGNYGYTF
>TRBV5-4|15|TRBJ1-2|NA|NA
TGTGCCAGCAGCTTAGGGGACACCCATAACTATGGCTACACCTTC
CASSLGDTHNYGYTF
>TRBV7-8|12|TRBJ2-7|few|NA
TGTGCCAGCAGCCCCTCCGGGGTAGAGCAGTACTTC
CASSPSGVEQYF
>TRBV7-8|16|TRBJ2-7|NA|TRBD2
TGTGCCAGCAGCTTAAGGGTTAGCGGGAGGGCCCACGAGCAGTACTTC
CASSLRVSGRAHEQYF
>TRBV7-6|14|TRBJ1-1|NA|NA
TGTGCCAGCAGCTTCGGGATACTAAACACTGAAGCTTTCTTT
CASSFGILNTEAFF
>TRBV6-5|14|TRBJ1-4|NA|TRBD1
TGTGCCAGCAGTAACGACAGGGTGTTTGAAAAACTGTTTTTT
CASSNDRVFEKLFF
>TRBV15|15|TRBJ2-1|many|NA
TGTGCCACCAGCAGAGAACGGAGCTCCTACAATGAGCAGTTCTTC
CATSRERSSYNEQFF
>TRBV4-1|16|TRBJ1-1|NA|TRBD1
TGCGCCAGCAGCCAGGGCCGGGACAGGGGATACACTGAAGCTTTCTTT
CASSQGRDRGYTEAFF
>TRBV11-2|16|TRBJ1-2|NA|TRBD1
TGTGCCAGCAGCTCCCACGCCGGACAGGGGACCATACGATACACCTTC
CASSSHAGQGTIRYTF
>TRBV28|14|TRBJ2-1|NA|NA
TGTGCCAGCAGTTCTCAACCCCTCGGGAACGAGCAGTTCTTC
CASSSQPLGNEQFF
>TRBV28|15|TRBJ2-1|NA|NA
TGTGCCAGCAGTTTATACGGCGGTTCCTACAATGAGCAGTTCTTC
CASSLYGGSYNEQFF
>TRBV5-1|14|TRBJ2-1|NA|TRBD1
TGCGCCAGCAGCTTCGGGACAGGGAACAATGAGCAGTTCTTC
CASSFGTGNNEQFF
>TRBV27|13|TRBJ1-6|NA|NA
TGTGCCAGCAGGCTCTCCCAGACTTCACCCCTCCACTTT
CASRLSQTSPLHF
>TRBV7-8|15|TRBJ1-6|NA|TRBD1
TGTGCCAGCAGCTATTTGGGACAGGGAAATTCACCCCTCCACTTT
CASSYLGQGNSPLHF
>TRBV7-6|15|TRBJ2-1|NA|TRBD1
TGTGCCAGCAGCTTCCGGGACAGGGTGAATAATGAGCAGTTCTTC
CASSFRDRVNNEQFF
>TRBV7-9|11|TRBJ1-6|once|NA
TGTGCCAGCAGCTTAGGCGGGCCCCCCCACTTT
CASSLGGPPHF
>TRBV27|12|TRBJ2-1|NA|NA
TGTGCCAGCAGTCACAGGAGGGATTCGCAGTTCTTC
CASSHRRDSQFF
>TRBV7-2|12|TRBJ1-1|NA|NA
TGTGCCAGCAGCTTAGACCCGCCGGCCCGGATCTTT
CASSLDPPARIF
>TRBV28|13|TRBJ1-5|NA|NA
TGTGCCAGCAGTTTGGCGGGTGGACAGCCCCAGCATTTT
CASSLAGGQPQHF
>TRBV5-1|17|TRBJ1-1|NA|TRBD1
TGCGCCAGCAGCTTGGACAGGGGGACCCTAAAAGTCGCTGAAGCTTTCTTT
CASSLDRGTLKVAEAFF
>TRBV11-2|15|TRBJ1-1|NA|NA
TGTGCCAGCAGCCCCCCCAAGGGTGGGAACACTGAAGCTTTCTTT
CASSPPKGGNTEAFF
>TRBV4-3|16|TRBJ2-3|NA|TRBD2
TGCGCCAGCAGCCACTTTCTAGCGGGGGAGGGGGATACGCAGTATTTT
CASSHFLAGEGDTQYF
>TRBV7-2|15|TRBJ2-7|many|NA
TGTGCCAGCAGCTTCCGGGACAATAACCTCTACGAGCAGTACTTC
CASSFRDNNLYEQYF
>TRBV25-1|10|TRBJ1-5|NA|NA
TGTCAGAGGACAAATCAGCCCCAGCATTTT
CQRTNQPQHF
>TRBV6-1|18|TRBJ1-5|NA|NA
TGTGCCAGCAGTGGGACACCCCCCGCCATGTATAGCAATCAGCCCCAGCATTTT
CASSGTPPAMYSNQPQHF
>TRBV28|16|TRBJ2-5|once|TRBD2
TGTGCCAGCAGACTAGCGCTTCCCGGGGGGGGAGAGACCCAGTACTTC
CASRLALPGGGETQYF
>TRBV7-9|13|TRBJ2-1|NA|NA
TGTGCCAGCAGCTTAATACAGCTTAGGGAGCAGTTCTTC
CASSLIQLREQFF
>TRBV4-3|15|TRBJ1-2|NA|NA
TGCGCCAGCAGCCAAGATCTCCTAAGGACCTATGGCTACACCTTC
CASSQDLLRTYGYTF
>TRBV7-2|13|TRBJ2-7|NA|NA
TGTGCCAGCAGCCGAGGGTATAACTACGAGCAGTACTTC
CASSRGYNYEQYF
>TRBV2|16|TRBJ2-4|NA|TRBD1
TGTGCCAGCAAAAACCGGGACAGGGCGGCCAAAAACATTCAGTACTTC
CASKNRDRAAKNIQYF
>TRBV7-6|16|TRBJ2-3|NA|TRBD2
TGTGCCAGCAGCTTAGCCTCGGGGGGGCCGGGAGATACGCAGTATTTT
CASSLASGGPGDTQYF
>TRBV19|14|TRBJ2-2|NA|NA
TGTGCCAGTAGTATAAGTGACTACACCGGGGAGCTGTTTTTT
CASSISDYTGELFF
>TRBV9|17|TRBJ2-3|NA|NA
TGTGCCAGCAGCCCAGGGGAGTGGGAGGGCCGTTCAGATACGCAGTATTTT
CASSPGEWEGRSDTQYF
>TRBV19|15|TRBJ2-3|NA|TRBD1
TGTGCCAGTAGACCCTCAGGGGGCCCCACAGATACGCAGTATTTT
CASRPSGGPTDTQYF
>TRBV4-3|16|TRBJ1-6|NA|NA
TGCGCCAGCAGCCAGGGGGAAGTAACCTATAATTCACCCCTCCACTTT
CASSQGEVTYNSPLHF
>TRBV9|16|TRBJ1-2|NA|NA
TGTGCCAGCAGCGTTTACGCCAGGCAGGGCGACTATGGCTACACCTTC
CASSVYARQGDYGYTF
>TRBV6-2/TRBV6-3|15|TRBJ2-7|once|TRBD2
TGTGCCAGCAGTTTTCCCGGGACTAGCGGGTACGAGCAGTACTTC
CASSFPGTSGYEQYF
>TRBV24-1|15|TRBJ2-5|NA|NA
TGTGCCACCAGTGATCAGGACAAAGGCAGAGAGACCCAGTACTTC
CATSDQDKGRETQYF
>TRBV5-4|16|TRBJ2-3|NA|TRBD1
TGTGCCAGCACCCCCCGGGGACAGTCGGATCCAGATACGCAGTATTTT
CASTPRGQSDPDTQYF
>TRBV28|18|TRBJ1-4|once|TRBD1
TGTGCCAGCAGTTTGGGGGGGAGACAGGGTGCAACTAATGAAAAACTGTTTTTT
CASSLGGRQGATNEKLFF
>TRBV28|13|TRBJ2-1|NA|NA
TGTGCCAGCAGTTTATGGTCAGGGACAGAGCAGTTCTTC
CASSLWSGTEQFF
>TRBV2|16|TRBJ2-1|NA|TRBD2
TGTGCCAGCAGCGTACCAGGACTAGCGGGGGAGGATGAGCAGTTCTTC
CASSVPGLAGEDEQFF
>TRBV4-1|16|TRBJ2-3|NA|TRBD2
TGCGCCAGCAGCCAAGATTTGGCGGGGGGTACAGATACGCAGTATTTT
CASSQDLAGGTDTQYF
>TRBV14|14|TRBJ1-1|NA|NA
TGTGCCAGCAGCCACCCGGGGGCTAACACTGAAGCTTTCTTT
CASSHPGANTEAFF
>TRBV6-5|15|TRBJ2-3|NA|TRBD1
TGTGCCAGCAGTTACTCGACAGGGATAACAGATACGCAGTATTTT
CASSYSTGITDTQYF
>TRBV5-5|15|TRBJ1-5|NA|NA
TGTGCCAGCAGCTTGGTTGCGGGGGATAATCAGCCCCAGCATTTT
CASSLVAGDNQPQHF